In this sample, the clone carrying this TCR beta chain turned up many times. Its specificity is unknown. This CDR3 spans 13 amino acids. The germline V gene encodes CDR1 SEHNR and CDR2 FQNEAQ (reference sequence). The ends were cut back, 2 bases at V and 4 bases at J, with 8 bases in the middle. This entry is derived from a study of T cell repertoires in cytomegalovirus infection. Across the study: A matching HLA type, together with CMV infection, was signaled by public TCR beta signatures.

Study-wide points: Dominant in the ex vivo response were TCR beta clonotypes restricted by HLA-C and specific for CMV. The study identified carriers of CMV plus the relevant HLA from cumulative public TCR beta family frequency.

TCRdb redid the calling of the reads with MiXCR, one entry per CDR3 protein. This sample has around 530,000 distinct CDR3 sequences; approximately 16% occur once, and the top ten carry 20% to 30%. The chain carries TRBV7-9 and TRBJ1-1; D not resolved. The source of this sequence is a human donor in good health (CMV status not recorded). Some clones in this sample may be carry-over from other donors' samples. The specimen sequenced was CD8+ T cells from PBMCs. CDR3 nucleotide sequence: TGTGCCAGCAGCTTATTCGGTACCACTGAAGCTTTCTTT. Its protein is CASSLFGTTEAFF.